This TCR beta chain was observed in a study of blood T cells in healthy people across ages. The study, taken as a whole, reports: The CMV status of each donor remained undetermined, and this could have confounded shifts in expanded clonotypes.

Comment on this clonotype: Its antigen is not known.

The junction had 12 bases not matched to a gene; V was cut back by 0 bases and J by 6 bases. Germline V gene sequence: CDR1 DFQATT, CDR2 SNEGSKA (reference sequence). The CDR3 extends over 16 amino acids. Sample-barcoded 5' priming and a J-beta primer mix drove a second PCR of roughly 6 to 12 cycles. With 12 random nucleotides, a template-switch adaptor tagged each individual cDNA molecule. TCRdb re-derived calls from the 5' RACE reads in MiXCR, one entry per CDR3 protein. The sample holds roughly 800,000 distinct CDR3 sequences, 20% to 25% seen once. These sequences were also reported in another study, on T cells of mothers and their children.

This TCR was sampled from a boy between 5 and 17 years old in good health. V usage is TRBV20-1 and J usage is TRBJ2-7; 9 nucleotides match TRBD1. Material: blood. The CDR3 nucleotides read TGCAGTGCTAGAGACTCCCGGGACAGGGTCAGAGGCGAGCAGTACTTC. It is translated as CSARDSRDRVRGEQYF.